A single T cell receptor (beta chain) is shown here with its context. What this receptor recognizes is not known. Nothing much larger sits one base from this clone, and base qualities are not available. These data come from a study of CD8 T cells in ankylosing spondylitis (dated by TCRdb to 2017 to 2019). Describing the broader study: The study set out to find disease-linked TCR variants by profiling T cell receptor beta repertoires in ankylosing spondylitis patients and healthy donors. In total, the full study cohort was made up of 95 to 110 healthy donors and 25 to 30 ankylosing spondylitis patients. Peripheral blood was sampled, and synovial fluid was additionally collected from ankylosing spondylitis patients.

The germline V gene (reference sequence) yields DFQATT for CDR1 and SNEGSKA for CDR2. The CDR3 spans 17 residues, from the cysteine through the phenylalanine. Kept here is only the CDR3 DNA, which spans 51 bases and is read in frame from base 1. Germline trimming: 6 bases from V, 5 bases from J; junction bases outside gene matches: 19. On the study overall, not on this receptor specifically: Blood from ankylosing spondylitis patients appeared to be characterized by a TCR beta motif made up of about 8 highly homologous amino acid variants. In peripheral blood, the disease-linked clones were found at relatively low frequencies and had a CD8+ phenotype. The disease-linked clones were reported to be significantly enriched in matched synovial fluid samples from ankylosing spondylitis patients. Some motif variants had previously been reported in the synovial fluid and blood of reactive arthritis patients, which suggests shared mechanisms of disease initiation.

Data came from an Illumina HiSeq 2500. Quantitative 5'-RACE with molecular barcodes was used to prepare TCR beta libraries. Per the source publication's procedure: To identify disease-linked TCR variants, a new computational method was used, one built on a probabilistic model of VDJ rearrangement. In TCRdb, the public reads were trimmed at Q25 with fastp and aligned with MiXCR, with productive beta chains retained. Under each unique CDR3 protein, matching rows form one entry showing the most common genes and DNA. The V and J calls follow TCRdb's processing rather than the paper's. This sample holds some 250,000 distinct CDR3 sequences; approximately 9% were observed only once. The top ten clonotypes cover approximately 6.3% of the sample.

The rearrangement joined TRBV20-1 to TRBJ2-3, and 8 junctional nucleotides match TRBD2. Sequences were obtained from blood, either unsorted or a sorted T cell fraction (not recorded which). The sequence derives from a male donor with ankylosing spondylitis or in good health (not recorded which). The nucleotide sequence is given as TGCAGTGCACACAGAGGGAGCGGGGGCCCGCAGGGAGATACGCAGTATTTT. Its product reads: CSAHRGSGGPQGDTQYF.